A single sample gave rise to the 3 T cell receptor beta chains below, sequenced in a study of shared clonotypes between healthy human individuals. Generated by immunoSEQ multiplex PCR, the TCRdb table keeps only in-frame clones and is missing some. The sample yields some 2,100,000 clones, more than 90% seen once. Sequenced: naive CD4+ T cells sorted from blood. Subset: CD45RA+ positively selected. These receptors were taken from a man aged 18 to 30 in good health.

The DNA for the CDR3 is TGTGCCAGCAGGGGTAGCGGGTCCCCCCCCCACGAGCAGTACTTC. Protein: CASRGSGSPPHEQYF. This chain uses TRBV2 with TRBJ2-7; 7 bases line up with TRBD2. The germline gives CDR1 SNHLY, CDR2 FYNNEI. This CDR3 contains 15 residues. V shed 6 bases and J 5 bases; nucleotides not matched to a gene: 13.

In its sample, this clone was seen once. This chain joins TRBV10-2 and TRBJ1-1, with a weak D call TRBD1 (5 bases). Per the germline V gene, CDR1 is WSHSY and CDR2 is SAAADI. This CDR3 contains 16 residues. Trimming stripped 8 bases from V and 5 bases from J, with 24 bases between. This CDR3 is CASVRAGRAVRTEAFF. In DNA form, the CDR3 reads TGCGCCAGCGTGCGGGCTGGCAGGGCGGTACGGACTGAAGCTTTCTTT.

This CDR3 is CTSSQDSGPLGTDTQYF. The CDR3 DNA is TGCACCAGCAGCCAAGATTCAGGACCCCTAGGCACAGATACGCAGTATTTT. The V gene is TRBV1, the J gene TRBJ2-3. TRBV1 is described as a pseudogene. This CDR3 is built from 17 residues.